The present T cell receptor (beta chain) was sequenced within a study of OX40 agonist ivuxolimab in advanced cancers. Germline V gives CDR1 MDHEN, CDR2 SYDVKM. This CDR3 has 15 amino acids. The V gene lost 5 bases and the J gene lost 3 bases, with 14 bases spanning the gap. Assay used: immunoSEQ multiplex PCR; TCRdb lists only in-frame clones, some missing. The sample has more than 75,000 clones; around 90% are singletons. Turning to this clone: What it recognizes is unknown.

Study observations and caveats: There were, on average, more expanded clones in CD8+ T cells than in CD4+.

This TCR was sampled from an adult with an advanced solid tumor such as melanoma, head and neck, liver or kidney cancer. The gene calls are TRBV28 and TRBJ1-3, with D hard to call. The sequencing used CD4+ or CD8+ T cells sorted from blood, collected in a trial of the OX40 agonist ivuxolimab. CDR3: CASSGGVSIGNTIYF. CDR3 nucleotide sequence: TGTGCCAGCAGTGGCGGTGTTTCTATTGGAAACACCATATATTTT.